This paragraph reports one T cell receptor beta chain. The record originates from a study of blood T cell repertoires in COVID-19. As for the study in general: The analysed material was cDNA or gDNA that came from T cells, B-cell-depleted T cells, or PBMCs.

CDR1 and CDR2 (germline): SEHNR, FQNEAQ (reference sequence). The CDR3 contains 14 residues. V was shortened by 5 bases and J by 5 bases, with 15 bases between the two germline ends. Per the study methods: Cell counts per sample came from amplifying reference gene primers. Assay used: immunoSEQ multiplex PCR; TCRdb lists only in-frame clones, some missing. Clone size and the V and J calls come from that table; the DNA yielded D and trimming. The sample holds tens of thousands of clones; more than 75% are singletons and the top ten take 4.8%. This receptor was obtained from a woman aged 80 or over with active COVID-19. The sequenced sample was peripheral blood. The chain carries TRBV7-9 and TRBJ2-5; D is perhaps TRBD1 (7 bases). The CDR3 loop reads CASSRRGLGETQYF. DNA for the CDR3: TGTGCCAGCAGCAGGAGGGGGCTTGGTGAGACCCAGTACTTC.